Listed here are 20 T cell receptor beta chains from one sample, sequenced in a study of blood T cell repertoires in COVID-19. Sequencing used immunoSEQ multiplex PCR; TCRdb keeps in-frame clones, though not all of them. In the table there are 65,000 to 75,000 clones, around 83% of which are singletons. The sequencing sample was made of peripheral blood. Receptor source: a woman of 80 years or more with acute or convalescent COVID-19.

The chain employs TRBV9 and TRBJ1-1; weak D call: TRBD1 (5 bases). The CDR3 is made up of 16 amino acids. Looked up from germline, CDR1 is SGDLS and CDR2 is YYNGEE. V lost 0 bases and J 1 base, leaving 13 bases between the germline ends. Written as DNA, the CDR3 is TGTGCCAGCAGCGTAGGAGGTGGGGCTTCGAACACTGAAGCTTTCTTT. Its protein is CASSVGGGASNTEAFF.

This chain joins TRBV2 and TRBJ1-2; a weak D match, TRBD1 (5 bases). The CDR3 extends over 15 amino acids. V was pared by 3 bases and J by 2 bases, with 13 bases between. Per the germline V gene, CDR1 is SNHLY and CDR2 is FYNNEI. Here the CDR3 reads CASSDRAGINYGYTF. The CDR3 DNA follows: TGTGCCAGCAGTGATAGGGCAGGGATAAACTATGGCTACACCTTC.

The gene calls are TRBV2 and TRBJ1-5, with a possible D match to TRBD1 (5 bases). CDR1 is SNHLY, CDR2 FYNNEI, per germline. This CDR3 is built from 13 residues. The V and J ends lost 11 bases and 7 bases respectively, with 18 bases between them. CDR3 DNA sequence: TGTGCCGGATCCCTAACAGGTTCGCAGCCCCAGCATTTT. It encodes CAGSLTGSQPQHF. Combining the CDR3 with reference TRBV2 and TRBJ1-5 gives the whole variable domain EPEVTQTPSHQVTQMGQEVILRCVPISNHLYFYWYRQILGQKVEFLVSFYNNEISEKSEIFDDQFSVERPDGSNFTLKIRSTKLEDSAMYFCAGSLTGSQPQHFGDGTRLSIL.

This clone was counted a few times. The chain has TRBV15 and TRBJ2-2; D remains ambiguous. The CDR3 runs 13 residues. Germline loops: CDR1 LNHNV, CDR2 YYDKDF (reference sequence). Trimming cost V 5 bases and J 1 base, with 5 bases left between them. CDR3 loop: CATSAGNTGELFF. The CDR3 DNA reads as TGTGCCACCAGCGCCGGGAACACCGGGGAGCTGTTTTTT.

The rearrangement uses TRBV2 and TRBJ2-1, with a weak D call TRBD2 (6 bases). CDR1 and CDR2 (germline): SNHLY, FYNNEI. This CDR3 contains 15 residues. Trimming shortened V by 5 bases and J by 4 bases, and 15 bases separated the two germline ends. The CDR3 DNA reads as TGTGCCAGCAGTATAGTGGGGGGACGGTACAATGAGCAGTTCTTC. It is translated as CASSIVGGRYNEQFF.

The V call is TRBV3-1 (or the pseudogene TRBV3-2), the J call TRBJ1-2, with D possibly TRBD1 on 6 matching bases. CDR1 is LGHDT, CDR2 YNNKEL, per germline (reference sequence). The CDR3 extends over 15 amino acids. V was cut by 6 bases and J by 2 bases, with 16 bases left in between. The DNA of the CDR3 is TGTGCCAGCAGTCCAAGGGGGAGTAGAAACTATGGCTACACCTTC. This codes for CASSPRGSRNYGYTF.

The gene calls are TRBV6-5 and TRBJ2-5; possibly TRBD2 for D (6 bases). The V end lost 5 bases, the J end lost 5 bases, and 12 bases lay between the germline ends. Germline CDR1 MNHEY, CDR2 SVGAGI. CDR3 length: 13 amino acids. CDR3 bases: TGTGCCAGCAGTCTTAGCGGTCCGGAGACCCAGTACTTC. This codes for CASSLSGPETQYF.

This clone was observed a handful of times. The genes are TRBV30 and TRBJ1-1; TRBD1 might be the D (6 bases). This CDR3 region has 14 residues. The germline gives CDR1 GTSNPN, CDR2 SVGIG (reference sequence). V was clipped by 0 bases and J by 4 bases, with 12 bases between them. CDR3 sequence (DNA): TGTGCCTGGAGTGTTGCAGGGGTGAGCACTGAAGCTTTCTTT. This encodes CAWSVAGVSTEAFF.

This clone was seen more than once but under ten times. The chain recombines TRBV6-6 with TRBJ2-2; 8 bases agree with TRBD2. This CDR3 is 14 amino acids long. Germline-derived CDR1 and CDR2 are MNHNY and SVGAGI (reference sequence). Unmatched junction bases numbered 0, after V lost 6 bases and J lost 0 bases. CDR3 region: CASRGLANTGELFF. In DNA, the CDR3 is TGTGCCAGCAGGGGACTAGCGAACACCGGGGAGCTGTTTTTT.

CDR3 sequence: CASSALTGASTDVYGYTF. The CDR3 nucleotides are TGTGCCAGCAGTGCACTGACAGGGGCCTCAACCGACGTCTATGGCTACACCTTC. The chain links TRBV6-1 to TRBJ1-2; 8 nucleotides agree with TRBD1. Trimming cost V 4 bases and J 4 bases; bases outside gene matches: 17. The CDR3 is 18 residues long. Per germline, CDR1 MNHNS and CDR2 SASEGT.

The chain joins TRBV24-1 to TRBJ2-1; TRBD2 agrees at 13 bases. The J segment lost 7 bases and the V segment lost 4 bases, leaving 3 bases of the junction unmatched. CDR3 length: 15 residues. Germline values: CDR1 KGHDR, CDR2 SFDVKD. CDR3 DNA sequence: TGTGCCACCAGTGAAGGGACTAGCGGGACAAATGAGCAGTTCTTC. Protein sequence: CATSEGTSGTNEQFF.

This clone came up once. This rearrangement joins TRBV6-5 to TRBJ2-1; possibly TRBD2 for D (6 bases). CDR1 is MNHEY and CDR2 is SVGAGI in the germline V gene. The CDR3 contains 15 residues. The ends were cut back, 8 bases at V and 4 bases at J, with 18 bases in the middle. CDR3 region: CASRIGEEIYNEQFF. CDR3 bases: TGTGCCAGCCGCATAGGGGAGGAAATATACAATGAGCAGTTCTTC.

CDR3 coding DNA: TGTGCCAGCAGTGGAACAGACAGGTTAAGATACAATGAGCAGTTCTTC. Translating it yields CASSGTDRLRYNEQFF. The rearrangement joins TRBV6-1 to TRBJ2-1; weak D call: TRBD1 (6 bases). The V and J ends lost 4 bases and 4 bases respectively, with 17 bases between them. The CDR3 runs 16 residues. CDR1 is MNHNS and CDR2 is SASEGT in the germline V gene.

This rearrangement joins TRBV5-1 to TRBJ1-1, with 9 nucleotides matching TRBD1. Germline V gene lookup returns CDR1 SGHRS and CDR2 YFSETQ. The junction had 7 bases not matched to a gene; V was cut back by 3 bases and J by 7 bases. This CDR3 contains 14 residues. This chain's CDR3 is CASSWGQGASEAFF. CDR3 sequence (DNA): TGCGCCAGCAGCTGGGGACAGGGAGCGAGTGAAGCTTTCTTT.

The chain combines TRBV2 with TRBJ1-2, with 9 bases lining up with TRBD1. J lost 4 bases, V lost 6 bases, and 3 bases had no gene match. The CDR3 has 13 amino acids. Looked up from germline, CDR1 is SNHLY and CDR2 is FYNNEI. The CDR3 DNA sequence: TGTGCCAGCAGGGGACAGGGCGTCTATGGCTACACCTTC. Translated, it gives CASRGQGVYGYTF.

The rearrangement links TRBV19 to TRBJ2-3, with TRBD2 identical over 9 bases. From germline, CDR1 is LNHDA and CDR2 SQIVND (reference sequence). Unmatched junction bases numbered 5, after V lost 8 bases and J lost 2 bases. The CDR3 consists of 14 residues. CDR3 loop: CASRSSGNTDTQYF. CDR3 nucleotides: TGTGCCAGTCGCTCTAGCGGGAACACAGATACGCAGTATTTT.

The gene calls are TRBV6-6 and TRBJ2-5, with 11 bases that match TRBD2. V was clipped by 5 bases and J by 5 bases; unmatched bases: 1. Per the germline V gene, CDR1 is MNHNY and CDR2 is SVGAGI (reference sequence). This CDR3 region has 13 residues. The CDR3, as DNA: TGTGCCAGCAGTCTAGCGGGGGGCGAGACCCAGTACTTC. It is translated as CASSLAGGETQYF.

This CDR3 is CASSLTVLNTDTQYF. CDR3 bases: TGCGCCAGCAGCTTGACGGTCCTAAACACAGATACGCAGTATTTT. V and J are TRBV5-1 and TRBJ2-3; D call uncertain. The CDR3 runs to 15 residues. V lost 1 base and J lost 2, with 11 bases in between. Germline V lookup: CDR1 SGHRS, CDR2 YFSETQ.

This chain connects TRBV2 to TRBJ2-1, with D possibly being TRBD1 (6 bases). The CDR3 runs to 14 residues. The germline CDR1 and CDR2 sequences are SNHLY and FYNNEI. Trimming cost V 6 bases and J 5 bases, with 14 bases left between them. The CDR3, as DNA: TGTGCCAGCAGAGGACAGCCTAAGGACAATGAGCAGTTCTTC. Protein sequence: CASRGQPKDNEQFF.

This chain joins TRBV19 and TRBJ2-1, with 8 bases matching TRBD1. V was clipped by 5 bases and J by 4 bases; unmatched bases: 4. The CDR3 length is 14 residues. Germline V gene lookup returns CDR1 LNHDA and CDR2 SQIVND (reference sequence). CDR3 loop: CASSDRDRYNEQFF. DNA of the CDR3: TGTGCCAGTAGTGACCGGGACAGGTACAATGAGCAGTTCTTC.